The 18 T cell receptor beta chains listed next were all sequenced from one sample in a study of T-cell memory formation after mild COVID-19 (dated by TCRdb to about 2021). Library prep was done by 5' RACE. The sample was run on an Illumina NovaSeq 6000. In-frame beta chains were kept once TCRdb had trimmed the public reads at Q25 with fastp and called clones with MiXCR. CDR3 protein duplicates are merged, each entry listing the most common genes and DNA. In all, the sample holds about 610,000 distinct CDR3 sequences, and around 16% of those were seen once. The biggest ten clones account for about 7.5% of the sample. Sequenced material: PBMCs or a T cell subset sorted from them (not recorded which). All receptors derive from an adult woman who had mild COVID-19 (a few samples of this study predate the infection). The sample titles of this study are shuffled in the database, so cell type and time point are left out; the donor was told from shared clones.

The table lists this clonotype with a few counts. The gene calls are TRBV15 and TRBJ1-2, with 10 bases fitting TRBD1. This CDR3 spans 15 amino acids. Unmatched junction bases numbered 3, after V lost 1 base and J lost 4 bases. The V gene's germline CDR1 is LNHNV and CDR2 YYDKDF (reference sequence). This CDR3 is CATSRGDRGAYGYTF. In DNA form, the CDR3 reads TGTGCCACCAGCAGAGGGGACAGGGGCGCCTATGGCTACACCTTC.

The rearrangement uses TRBV18 and TRBJ1-1; D remains ambiguous. V lost 6 bases to trimming and J lost 1 base, with 12 bases between them. The germline V gene encodes CDR1 KGHSH and CDR2 LQKENI. The CDR3 runs 14 residues. This chain's CDR3 is CASSLVQSNTEAFF. CDR3 DNA sequence: TGTGCCAGCTCCTTGGTACAGTCGAACACTGAAGCTTTCTTT.

The J gene is TRBJ2-1, the V gene TRBV2; D possibly corresponds to TRBD2 (5 bases). The CDR3 loop spans 12 amino acids. Germline lookup yields CDR1 SNHLY and CDR2 FYNNEI. Trimming cost V 3 bases and J 8 bases, with 8 bases left between them. The CDR3 DNA reads TGTGCCAGCAGTGAGCTAGCTGATGAGCAGTTCTTC. It codes for CASSELADEQFF.

This clonotype appeared a few times. The rearrangement joins TRBV5-4 to TRBJ2-7, with 12 bases that match TRBD2. The CDR3 runs to 17 residues. Germline CDR1 and CDR2: SGHNT and YYREEE (reference sequence). With V trimmed by 0 bases and J by 7 bases, 11 bases remained unmatched. CDR3 nucleotides: TGTGCCAGCAGCTTGGCAGGGACTAGCGGGTCGCGGCGTGAGCAGTACTTC. Encoded protein: CASSLAGTSGSRREQYF.

This chain connects TRBV2 to TRBJ1-1; weak D call: TRBD1 (5 bases). Trimming took 4 bases from V and 5 from J, leaving 14 bases between them. The germline V gene encodes CDR1 SNHLY and CDR2 FYNNEI. The CDR3 has 14 residues. The CDR3 loop reads CASSAQGIKTEAFF. The DNA of the CDR3 is TGTGCCAGCAGTGCGCAGGGAATAAAGACTGAAGCTTTCTTT.

The table lists this clonotype with many counts. The J gene is TRBJ2-2, the V gene TRBV7-3; D tentatively fits TRBD1 or TRBD2 (6 bases each). The CDR3 spans 15 residues. Trimming shortened V by 2 bases and J by 3 bases, and 10 bases separated the two germline ends. Looked up from germline, CDR1 is SGHTA and CDR2 is FQGTGA. DNA for the CDR3: TGTGCCAGCAGCTTATTGGGGGGCGACACCGGGGAGCTGTTTTTT. Translating it yields CASSLLGGDTGELFF.

This clonotype was seen at least ten times. The DNA for the CDR3 is TGTGCCAGCAGCTTAGCTATCGCCGACGAGCAGTACTTC. It is translated as CASSLAIADEQYF. The rearrangement uses TRBV7-8 and TRBJ2-7; D gene unclear. Trimming removed 0 bases from V and 5 bases from J, with 8 bases in between. The CDR3 runs to 13 residues. Germline V gives CDR1 SGHVS, CDR2 FQNEAQ.

The chain recombines TRBV3-1 with TRBJ2-6, with D maybe TRBD2 (6 bases). This CDR3 comprises 18 residues. Trimming removed 6 bases at V and 0 bases at J, with 18 bases between. CDR1 is LGHDT, CDR2 YNNKEL, per germline (reference sequence). CDR3 DNA: TGTGCCAGCAGTCATGGGACTTCGGGATCCTCTGGGGCCAACGTCCTGACTTTC. Its protein is CASSHGTSGSSGANVLTF.

The chain has TRBV5-5 and TRBJ2-1; a possible D gene is TRBD1 (6 bases). CDR3 length equals 15 residues. Germline values: CDR1 SGHKS, CDR2 YYEKEE (reference sequence). The V end was cut by 4 bases, the J end by 2 bases, with 13 bases between. The CDR3 DNA sequence: TGTGCCAGCAGCGAGAGGGGGTCCACCTACAATGAGCAGTTCTTC. It translates to CASSERGSTYNEQFF.

J is TRBJ2-7 and V is TRBV9; 14 nucleotides match TRBD2. This CDR3 is built from 16 residues. Germline loops: CDR1 SGDLS, CDR2 YYNGEE. Trimming at V came to 4 bases and at J to 2 bases, leaving 5 bases not matched to a gene. This CDR3 reads CASSSPTSGGAYEQYF. CDR3 nucleotide sequence: TGTGCCAGCAGCTCTCCGACTAGCGGGGGGGCCTACGAGCAGTACTTC.

This clonotype has just a few counts. The chain's CDR3 is CASSATGMVEQPQHF. The CDR3, as DNA: TGCGCCAGCAGCGCGACAGGGATGGTCGAACAGCCCCAGCATTTT. V gene TRBV5-1 combines with J gene TRBJ1-5; 7 bases line up with TRBD1. V lost 4 bases, J lost 7 bases, and 11 bases stayed unmatched. Per the germline V gene, CDR1 is SGHRS and CDR2 is YFSETQ. The CDR3 consists of 15 residues.

This clonotype was detected a few times. This sequence joins TRBV24-1 and TRBJ2-1; a possible D gene is TRBD2 (5 bases). The CDR3 has 13 residues. V lost 3 bases and J lost 10, with 12 bases in between. The germline V gene encodes CDR1 KGHDR and CDR2 SFDVKD. In DNA form, the CDR3 reads TGTGCCACCAGTGATGGTACTAGACGCGAGCAGTTCTTC. Protein product: CATSDGTRREQFF.

V is TRBV5-6 and J is TRBJ1-2; D uncertain. Germline V gives CDR1 SGHDT, CDR2 YYEEEE. V shed 0 bases and J shed 1 base, with 4 bases lying between them. The CDR3 covers 13 residues. The CDR3 nucleotides read TGTGCCAGCAGCTTGGGGTTTAACTATGGCTACACCTTC. It yields the protein CASSLGFNYGYTF.

This chain links TRBV12-5 with TRBJ1-2; possible D gene TRBD1, 5 bases. Deletions cut 4 bases from V and 7 bases from J, with 10 bases between. From germline, CDR1 is LGHNT and CDR2 FRNRAP. The CDR3 is 12 amino acids. CDR3 protein: CASGSSGSGYTF. CDR3 nucleotides: TGTGCTAGTGGTTCCTCAGGGAGTGGCTACACCTTC.

The rearrangement joins TRBV4-2 to TRBJ2-5, with 8 bases lining up with TRBD2. The CDR3 has 17 residues. Germline trimming cut 1 base from V and 0 bases from J; bases unmatched to any gene: 7. CDR1 LGHNA and CDR2 YNFKEQ come from the germline V gene. CDR3 amino acids: CASSQGERGYYQETQYF. CDR3 nucleotide sequence: TGTGCCAGCAGCCAAGGCGAGCGGGGGTACTACCAAGAGACCCAGTACTTC.

The rearrangement links TRBV5-1 to TRBJ2-3; TRBD2 aligns across 9 bases. The CDR3 consists of 15 residues. Germline assignment: CDR1 SGHRS and CDR2 YFSETQ. V lost 6 bases to trimming and J lost 3 bases; unmatched junction nucleotides: 8. The CDR3 region is CASTVSRGGTDTQYF. The DNA for the CDR3 is TGCGCCAGCACCGTCTCGCGGGGGGGGACAGATACGCAGTATTTT.

The chain joins TRBV20-1 to TRBJ2-7, with D possibly being TRBD1 (5 bases). V shed 3 bases and J shed 4 bases, with 10 bases lying between them. This CDR3 has 12 residues. Germline V lookup: CDR1 DFQATT, CDR2 SNEGSKA (reference sequence). In DNA, the CDR3 is TGCAGTGCTAGGCCCGACAGATACGAGCAGTACTTC. Its translation is CSARPDRYEQYF.

This sequence joins TRBV20-1 and TRBJ2-3; no clear D gene. V was pared by 6 bases and J by 0 bases, with 7 bases between. The CDR3 sequence is 12 residues long. The V gene's germline CDR1 is DFQATT and CDR2 SNEGSKA (reference sequence). The CDR3 loop is CSAGISTDTQYF. CDR3 nucleotides: TGCAGTGCGGGAATAAGCACAGATACGCAGTATTTT.